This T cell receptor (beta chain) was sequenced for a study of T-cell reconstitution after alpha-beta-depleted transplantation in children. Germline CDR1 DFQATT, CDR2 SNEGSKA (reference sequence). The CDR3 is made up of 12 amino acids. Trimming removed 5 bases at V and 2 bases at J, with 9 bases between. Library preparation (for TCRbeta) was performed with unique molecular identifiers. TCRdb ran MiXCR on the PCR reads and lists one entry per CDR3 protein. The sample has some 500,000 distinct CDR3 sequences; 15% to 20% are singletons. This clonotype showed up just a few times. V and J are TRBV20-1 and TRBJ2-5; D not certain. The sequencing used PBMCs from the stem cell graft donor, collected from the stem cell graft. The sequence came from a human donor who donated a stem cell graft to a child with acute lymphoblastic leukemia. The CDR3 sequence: CSADAQQETQYF. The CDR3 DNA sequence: TGCAGTGCTGACGCACAGCAAGAGACCCAGTACTTC.